These 22 T cell receptor beta chains originate from one sample sequenced in a study of cytomegalovirus exposure and HLA in healthy donors. The PCR was carried out with 60 Vbeta primers and 13 Jbeta primers. Sequenced by immunoSEQ multiplex PCR; TCRdb stores in-frame clones only, minus some. The table records around 120,000 clones, 70% to 80% of them present only once. Sequenced material: PBMCs. These receptor sequences come from a woman in her forties in good health and CMV-seropositive.

A few counts support this clone. The chain uses TRBV5-1 and TRBJ2-5; D unclear. Germline V gene data show CDR1 as SGHRS and CDR2 as YFSETQ. V was clipped by 1 base and J by 5 bases, with 6 bases between them. The CDR3 sequence is 12 residues long. This CDR3 reads CASSLLLETQYF. In DNA, the CDR3 is TGCGCCAGCAGCTTGTTACTCGAGACCCAGTACTTC.

This chain uses TRBV6-5 with TRBJ2-3, with TRBD1 identical over 7 bases. J lost 1 base, V lost 5 bases, and 3 bases had no gene match. Germline CDR1 reads MNHEY; CDR2 reads SVGAGI. CDR3 length: 14 amino acids. The chain's CDR3 is CASSEGQGTDTQYF. The CDR3, as DNA: TGTGCCAGCAGTGAAGGACAGGGCACAGATACGCAGTATTTT.

The rearrangement joins TRBV19 to TRBJ1-1, with TRBD1 matching over 9 bases. The V gene end was trimmed by 7 bases and the J gene end by 3 bases; junction bases not matched to a gene: 3. The germline gives CDR1 LNHDA, CDR2 SQIVND (reference sequence). The CDR3 spans 13 residues. The CDR3 spells CASNTGGDTEAFF. The CDR3 DNA sequence: TGTGCCAGTAATACAGGGGGCGACACTGAAGCTTTCTTT.

The rearrangement joins TRBV18 to TRBJ1-5; TRBD1 aligns across 7 bases. The germline V gene encodes CDR1 KGHSH and CDR2 LQKENI. Germline trimming cut 5 bases from V and 5 bases from J; bases unmatched to any gene: 6. The CDR3 is made up of 14 amino acids. CDR3 nucleotide sequence: TGTGCCAGCTCAAGGCCAGGGGGAGATCAGCCCCAGCATTTT. Residues: CASSRPGGDQPQHF. Using reference TRBV18 and TRBJ1-5 for the parts outside the CDR3, the full variable domain is NAGVMQNPRHLVRRRGQEARLRCSPMKGHSHVYWYRQLPEEGLKFMVYLQKENIIDESGMPKERFSAEFPKEGPSILRIQQVVRGDSAAYFCASSRPGGDQPQHFGDGTRLSIL.

This clone turned up a few times. The rearrangement uses TRBV6-1 and TRBJ2-4; 14 nucleotides line up with TRBD2. CDR3 length: 16 amino acids. V lost 4 bases and J lost 9; bases outside the gene matches: 8. CDR1 and CDR2 from the germline V gene are MNHNS and SASEGT. CDR3 sequence (DNA): TGTGCCAGCAGTGCCGGACTAGCGGGGGGTCCAGGCATTCAGTACTTC. It encodes CASSAGLAGGPGIQYF.

The J gene is TRBJ1-4, the V gene TRBV4-1; the D gene is possibly TRBD1 (5 bases). The length of the CDR3 is 14 residues. Trimming removed 1 base at V and 7 bases at J, with 10 bases between. Germline CDR1 and CDR2: MGHRA and YSYEKL. The CDR3 reads CASSQGSGGEKLFF. The CDR3 DNA is TGCGCCAGCAGCCAAGGGTCGGGGGGTGAAAAACTGTTTTTT.

This chain joins TRBV4-3 and TRBJ1-1, with 12 positions matching TRBD1. Unmatched junction bases numbered 7, after V lost 0 bases and J lost 5 bases. Per the germline V gene, CDR1 is LGHNA and CDR2 is YSLEER. This CDR3 has 17 residues. CDR3 bases: TGCGCCAGCAGCCAAGACGCCCCGGGACAGGGGGCAACTGAAGCTTTCTTT. This sequence encodes CASSQDAPGQGATEAFF.

V usage is TRBV18 and J usage is TRBJ1-1; D possibly corresponds to TRBD1 (5 bases). Germline CDR1 KGHSH, CDR2 LQKENI. The V and J ends lost 1 base and 0 bases respectively, with 6 bases between them. The CDR3 length is 14 residues. The CDR3 sequence: CASSPRQLNTEAFF. CDR3 coding DNA: TGTGCCAGCTCACCACGACAGTTGAACACTGAAGCTTTCTTT.

The chain links TRBV28 to TRBJ2-3; 7 bases line up with TRBD1. The germline CDR1 and CDR2 sequences are MDHEN and SYDVKM. V shed 1 base and J 4 bases; nucleotides not matched to a gene: 5. This CDR3 has 15 residues. As DNA, the CDR3 is TGTGCCAGCAGTTTATACAGACAGGGATCAGATACGCAGTATTTT. Amino acid sequence: CASSLYRQGSDTQYF.

This clone was recorded at least ten times. The chain joins TRBV6-1 to TRBJ2-5; D is undetermined. Germline CDR1 and CDR2: MNHNS and SASEGT. The germline V and J ends were trimmed by 8 bases and 5 bases, with 15 bases remaining between them. The CDR3 is 13 amino acids. CDR3 region: CASGVEQAETQYF. The CDR3 DNA reads TGTGCCAGCGGCGTGGAGCAAGCGGAGACCCAGTACTTC.

This clone came up a few times. This chain connects TRBV9 to TRBJ2-2; D uncertain. From germline, CDR1 is SGDLS and CDR2 YYNGEE. V lost 0 bases to trimming and J lost 1 base, with 13 bases between them. This CDR3 is 17 amino acids long. CDR3 sequence reads: CASSVASSPKNTGELFF. The CDR3 bases are TGTGCCAGCAGCGTAGCCAGTTCTCCGAAGAACACCGGGGAGCTGTTTTTT.

The chain is built from TRBV11-2 and TRBJ1-1; D gene unclear. Germline assignment: CDR1 SGHAT and CDR2 FQNNGV. The length of the CDR3 is 15 residues. With 5 bases removed from V and 1 base from J, the gap between germline ends came to 14 bases. CDR3 sequence (DNA): TGTGCCAGCAGCGGAAATGGGCGAAAGAACACTGAAGCTTTCTTT. It specifies CASSGNGRKNTEAFF.

This clone was counted a few times. The J gene is TRBJ1-1, the V gene TRBV7-2; 9 positions agree with TRBD1. The trim removed 4 bases at V and 3 bases at J, leaving 3 bases unmatched. This CDR3 comprises 14 residues. In germline, CDR1 is SGHTA, CDR2 FQGNSA. CDR3 in amino acids: CASSWRDRDTEAFF. In DNA form, the CDR3 reads TGTGCCAGCAGCTGGAGGGACAGGGACACTGAAGCTTTCTTT.

The V call is TRBV5-1, the J call TRBJ2-1; no clear D. V was pared by 7 bases and J by 4 bases, with 15 bases between. CDR1 is SGHRS and CDR2 is YFSETQ in the germline V gene. CDR3 length equals 14 residues. The CDR3 nucleotides are TGCGCCAGCCACTTCGAAAGCTTTTACAATGAGCAGTTCTTC. Encoded protein: CASHFESFYNEQFF.

The V and J genes are TRBV7-8 and TRBJ1-4, with TRBD1 matching over 7 bases. With 4 bases clipped from V and 7 bases from J, the junction kept 6 bases outside the gene matches. Germline CDR1 and CDR2: SGHVS and FQNEAQ. This CDR3 is built from 14 residues. The CDR3 DNA sequence: TGTGCCAGCAGCTCGACAGGGATTGGTGAAAAACTGTTTTTT. Translated, it gives CASSSTGIGEKLFF.

J is TRBJ2-7 and V is TRBV29-1; 7 bases map to TRBD1. The CDR3 extends over 14 amino acids. Germline values: CDR1 SQVTM, CDR2 ANQGSEA. Trimming cost V 6 bases and J 2 bases; bases outside gene matches: 10. The CDR3 nucleotides are TGCAGCGTCGTTACACAGGGGACCACCTACGAGCAGTACTTC. Translating gives CSVVTQGTTYEQYF.

This sequence joins TRBV11-2 and TRBJ2-1, with D possibly TRBD2 on 5 matching bases. The CDR3 extends over 14 amino acids. V dropped 1 base and J dropped 7 bases, with 11 bases sitting between them. In germline, CDR1 is SGHAT, CDR2 FQNNGV. The chain's CDR3 is CASSLAEGQNEQFF. The CDR3 nucleotides are TGTGCCAGCAGCTTAGCCGAGGGTCAGAATGAGCAGTTCTTC.

The chain combines TRBV4-3 with TRBJ2-1; no firm D call. Germline CDR1 and CDR2: LGHNA and YSLEER. CDR3 size: 14 residues. V lost 0 bases and J 1 base, leaving 4 bases between the germline ends. The CDR3 DNA sequence: TGCGCCAGCAGCCAAGAGTATTCCTACAATGAGCAGTTCTTC. Residues: CASSQEYSYNEQFF.

This chain joins TRBV2 and TRBJ1-2; TRBD1 might be the D (6 bases). In germline, CDR1 is SNHLY, CDR2 FYNNEI. This CDR3 contains 13 residues. V was pared by 4 bases and J by 8 bases, with 14 bases between. This CDR3 reads CASSVTGSVGYTF. Written as DNA, the CDR3 is TGTGCCAGCAGTGTAACAGGGAGTGTAGGCTACACCTTC.

The table lists this clone with a count of one. V and J are TRBV7-9 and TRBJ2-5; the D gene is possibly TRBD1 (6 bases). Germline CDR1 SEHNR, CDR2 FQNEAQ (reference sequence). The CDR3 covers 12 residues. V lost 6 bases, J lost 1 base, and 6 bases lay in between. CDR3 amino acids: CASRDSQETQYF. In nucleotides, the CDR3 is TGTGCCAGCAGGGACAGCCAAGAGACCCAGTACTTC.

CDR3 sequence: CAISEGRTEAFF. CDR3 coding DNA: TGTGCCATCAGTGAGGGGCGAACTGAAGCTTTCTTT. The chain employs TRBV10-3 and TRBJ1-1; D is uncertain. The CDR3 loop spans 12 amino acids. The V gene's germline CDR1 is ENHRY and CDR2 SYGVKD. Trimming removed 2 bases from V and 5 bases from J, with 6 bases in between.

Regarding this clone: The junction and the germline gene differ at one end; a read error may be behind it. This sequence joins TRBV14 and TRBJ1-1, with 7 bases lining up with TRBD1. Germline CDR1 is SGHDN and CDR2 is FVKESK. The CDR3 covers 14 residues. The CDR3 reads CASTQSNRGAEAFF. The CDR3 nucleotides read TGTGCCAGCACCCAAAGTAACAGGGGTGCTGAAGCTTTCTTT.